A single sample gave rise to the 14 T cell receptor beta chains below, sequenced in a study of blood T cell repertoires in COVID-19. Only in-frame clones appear in the TCRdb table, and some are missing; sequencing was by immunoSEQ multiplex PCR. The repertoire holds fewer than 250,000 clones, with roughly 86% as singletons. The sequenced material came from peripheral blood. Source of these receptors: a woman in her 70s with active or convalescent COVID-19.

The rearrangement links TRBV27 to TRBJ2-7; tentatively, D is TRBD1 (6 bases). CDR1 and CDR2 from the germline V gene are MNHEY and SMNVEV (reference sequence). V was clipped by 0 bases and J by 7 bases, with 16 bases between them. CDR3 size: 15 residues. The CDR3 nucleotides read TGTGCCAGCAGTTTATCTACAGGGCTTGCAGCTGAGCAGTACTTC. It is translated as CASSLSTGLAAEQYF.

CDR3 in amino acids: CASSYAGPAGANVLTF. CDR3 nucleotide sequence: TGTGCCAGCAGTTACGCGGGCCCCGCTGGGGCCAACGTCCTGACTTTC. The V gene is TRBV6-2 or TRBV6-3, the J gene TRBJ2-6, with D possibly matching TRBD2 (5 bases). Deletions cut 2 bases from V and 2 bases from J, with 10 bases between. CDR1 is MNHEY, CDR2 SVGEGT, per germline. The CDR3 is 16 residues long.

This clone has a single count. The V and J genes are TRBV20-1 and TRBJ1-6; no reliable D call. The ends were cut back, 3 bases at V and 0 bases at J, with 12 bases in the middle. The CDR3 consists of 16 residues. Looked up from germline, CDR1 is DFQATT and CDR2 is SNEGSKA (reference sequence). The CDR3 bases are TGCAGTGCTAGTAGTGTGGAGAGCTCCTATAATTCACCCCTCCACTTT. It codes for CSASSVESSYNSPLHF.

The CDR3: CASSIRQGRYEQYF. CDR3 nucleotides: TGTGCCAGCAGTATACGACAGGGGAGATACGAGCAGTACTTC. The rearrangement uses TRBV27 and TRBJ2-7; 8 bases map to TRBD1. The CDR3 extends over 14 amino acids. CDR1 is MNHEY, CDR2 SMNVEV, per germline (reference sequence). The ends lost 5 bases at V and 4 bases at J; junction bases unmatched: 7.

This sequence joins TRBV24-1 and TRBJ2-7, with TRBD1 identical over 9 bases. V dropped 3 bases and J dropped 2; count of bases not matched to a gene: 7. Germline CDR1 is KGHDR and CDR2 is SFDVKD. The CDR3 covers 16 residues. CDR3 loop: CATSDRPGTGTYEQYF. DNA of the CDR3: TGTGCCACCAGTGATAGGCCGGGGACAGGGACCTACGAGCAGTACTTC.

The sample holds a few counts of this clone. The CDR3 loop is CSVTSTYEQYF. CDR3 DNA: TGCAGCGTCACTAGCACCTACGAGCAGTACTTC. The chain couples TRBV29-1 to TRBJ2-7; D perhaps matches TRBD2 (6 bases). The V end lost 6 bases, the J end lost 2 bases, and 8 bases lay between the germline ends. Germline lookup yields CDR1 SQVTM and CDR2 ANQGSEA. There are 11 residues in the CDR3.

This sequence joins TRBV9 and TRBJ2-3; TRBD2 agrees at 14 bases. The V gene end was trimmed by 4 bases and the J gene end by 2 bases; junction bases not matched to a gene: 6. The germline gives CDR1 SGDLS, CDR2 YYNGEE. This CDR3 has 17 amino acids. In DNA, the CDR3 is TGTGCCAGCAGCCTCGGACTAGCGGGAGGAACCACAGATACGCAGTATTTT. Translation gives CASSLGLAGGTTDTQYF.

V usage is TRBV4-2 and J usage is TRBJ1-4, with 11 bases that match TRBD1. The CDR3 spans 16 residues. Looked up from germline, CDR1 is LGHNA and CDR2 is YNFKEQ. The trim removed 5 bases at V and 2 bases at J, leaving 4 bases unmatched. CDR3 sequence (DNA): TGTGCCAGCAGCTCCCGGGACAGGGGGACTAATGAAAAACTGTTTTTT. Protein: CASSSRDRGTNEKLFF.

This chain joins TRBV3-1 (or the pseudogene TRBV3-2) and TRBJ2-1; D is possibly TRBD1 (5 bases). This CDR3 comprises 14 residues. Germline V gives CDR1 LGHDT, CDR2 YNNKEL (reference sequence). V lost 3 bases and J 8 bases, leaving 14 bases between the germline ends. This CDR3 reads CASSQERRGDEQFF. The DNA of the CDR3 is TGTGCCAGCAGCCAGGAGAGAAGGGGCGATGAGCAGTTCTTC.

This chain connects TRBV7-2 to TRBJ2-3; no reliable D call. CDR3 length equals 14 residues. Trimming removed 1 base from V and 1 base from J, with 6 bases in between. Germline V lookup: CDR1 SGHTA, CDR2 FQGNSA. CDR3 sequence: CASSLVRRTDTQYF. CDR3 nucleotide sequence: TGTGCCAGCAGCTTAGTGAGGCGCACAGATACGCAGTATTTT.

This clone was detected only a few times. This chain connects TRBV2 to TRBJ1-1; weak D call: TRBD1 (6 bases). CDR3 size: 15 residues. In germline, CDR1 is SNHLY, CDR2 FYNNEI. Trimming left V 7 bases short and J 3 bases short, with 18 bases between. The CDR3 sequence: CASTTFTGPHTEAFF. The CDR3 DNA is TGTGCCAGCACGACATTTACAGGGCCACACACTGAAGCTTTCTTT.

In DNA form, the CDR3 reads TGTGCCAGCAGCTTACTACTAGCGGGAGGGGCCGGGCAGTACTTC. Protein sequence: CASSLLLAGGAGQYF. J is TRBJ2-7 and V is TRBV11-2; 13 bases line up with TRBD2. The CDR3 loop spans 15 amino acids. V lost 2 bases to trimming and J lost 9 bases; unmatched junction nucleotides: 7. The germline V gene encodes CDR1 SGHAT and CDR2 FQNNGV.

This chain joins TRBV7-7 and TRBJ2-5, with a tentative D call TRBD2 (5 bases). Germline CDR1 SSHAT, CDR2 FNYEAQ (reference sequence). This CDR3 comprises 15 residues. Trimming removed 0 bases from V and 5 bases from J, with 13 bases in between. The CDR3 spells CASSLAPAGSETQYF. The CDR3 DNA is TGTGCCAGCAGCTTAGCCCCTGCGGGTTCGGAGACCCAGTACTTC.

V is TRBV11-2 and J is TRBJ2-7; TRBD2 matches at 8 bases. V lost 5 bases, J lost 3 bases, and 9 bases stayed unmatched. The CDR3 has 15 amino acids. In germline, CDR1 is SGHAT, CDR2 FQNNGV. The CDR3 loop is CASSHGTRTSYEQYF. CDR3 DNA sequence: TGTGCCAGCAGCCATGGGACTAGGACCAGCTACGAGCAGTACTTC.